This is a list of T cell receptor beta chains from one sample in a study of blood T cells in healthy people across ages. Via MiXCR, TCRdb re-called the 5' RACE reads, giving one row per CDR3 protein. Of hundreds of thousands of distinct CDR3 sequences detected, over 40% appear once; the ten largest clones hold roughly 12%. Sequencing was carried out using blood. The source of these receptors is a woman aged 80 or over in good health. CDR3s include the opening cysteine and the closing phenylalanine or tryptophan. Fields, in order: CDR3 length, V gene, D gene, J gene, clone size, CDR3 protein, CDR3 DNA. A D gene is named only where the DNA matches it firmly. Only some rows state a clone size, as once, few, many or a class for expanded clones.

>16|TRBV28|NA|TRBJ1-2|NA
CASTSRRDIGNYGYTF
TGTGCCAGCACCAGCAGACGGGACATCGGTAACTATGGCTACACCTTC
>17|TRBV4-3|TRBD2|TRBJ2-3|NA
CASSQDSSGSQADTQYF
TGCGCCAGCAGCCAAGATAGTAGCGGGAGTCAGGCAGATACGCAGTATTTT
>13|TRBV28|TRBD2|TRBJ2-7|few
CASSWSGAYEQYF
TGTGCCAGCAGTTGGAGCGGGGCATACGAGCAGTACTTC
>14|TRBV5-1|TRBD1|TRBJ1-5|few
CASSLETGTQPQHF
TGCGCCAGCAGCTTGGAGACAGGGACTCAGCCCCAGCATTTT
>14|TRBV5-1|NA|TRBJ2-7|many
CASSPGLDQYEQYF
TGCGCCAGCAGCCCCGGACTGGATCAGTACGAGCAGTACTTC
>13|TRBV20-1|TRBD1|TRBJ2-5|many
CSAEDRGYETQYF
TGCAGTGCTGAAGACAGGGGGTATGAGACCCAGTACTTC
>13|TRBV6-2/TRBV6-3|NA|TRBJ1-5|few
CASTGDLNQPQHF
TGTGCCAGCACTGGGGACCTGAATCAGCCCCAGCATTTT
>16|TRBV25-1|TRBD1|TRBJ2-1|many
CASRSRGSEAYNEQFF
TGTGCCAGCAGGTCCAGGGGGTCCGAGGCATACAATGAGCAGTTCTTC
>12|TRBV7-9|NA|TRBJ2-1|few
CASSPAPNEQFF
TGTGCCAGCAGTCCCGCACCCAATGAGCAGTTCTTC
>14|TRBV28|NA|TRBJ2-1|NA
CASSLQGRGNEQFF
TGTGCCAGCAGTCTACAGGGTAGAGGTAATGAGCAGTTCTTC
>15|TRBV13|NA|TRBJ2-1|NA
CASSISGTTYNEQFF
TGTGCCAGCAGCATCTCCGGGACAACCTACAATGAGCAGTTCTTC
>13|TRBV28|NA|TRBJ1-2|NA
CASTRGRGYGYTF
TGTGCCAGCACCCGGGGGAGAGGCTATGGCTACACCTTC
>17|TRBV20-1|TRBD2|TRBJ2-3|NA
CSARDGAASGSPDTQYF
TGCAGTGCTAGAGATGGGGCCGCTAGCGGGAGCCCAGATACGCAGTATTTT
>12|TRBV12-3/TRBV12-4|NA|TRBJ2-3|many
CASSLTENTQYF
TGTGCCAGCAGTCTCACGGAAAATACGCAGTATTTT
>14|TRBV7-2|NA|TRBJ1-5|NA
CASSLRQGNQPQHF
TGTGCCAGCAGCCTCCGACAGGGCAATCAGCCCCAGCATTTT
>13|TRBV20-1|NA|TRBJ2-1|NA
CSAVRSSYNEQFF
TGCAGTGCCGTACGGAGCTCCTACAATGAGCAGTTCTTC
>15|TRBV20-1|TRBD2|TRBJ2-1|once
CSAAPSTSAARGQFF
TGCAGTGCCGCCCCATCGACTAGCGCCGCGAGGGGGCAGTTCTTC
>17|TRBV27|NA|TRBJ2-3|NA
CASSAQQDILTGDTQYF
TGTGCCAGCAGTGCACAACAGGATATTTTGACAGGAGATACGCAGTATTTT
>16|TRBV24-1|TRBD1|TRBJ2-5|few
CATSDPDRVFGNEQYF
TGTGCCACCAGTGACCCGGACAGGGTCTTTGGCAATGAGCAGTACTTC
>11|TRBV6-2/TRBV6-3|NA|TRBJ2-5|many
CATMGRETQYF
TGTGCCACCATGGGGAGAGAGACCCAGTACTTC
>11|TRBV30|NA|TRBJ1-2|NA
CAGSPQGAYTF
TGTGCCGGGAGCCCACAGGGCGCCTACACCTTC
>13|TRBV28|TRBD1|TRBJ2-1|many
CASSLRDRHEQFF
TGTGCCAGCAGTTTAAGGGACAGACACGAGCAGTTCTTC
>15|TRBV6-1|TRBD1|TRBJ2-1|few
CASSETGTAYNEQFF
TGTGCCAGCAGTGAAACCGGGACAGCCTACAATGAGCAGTTCTTC
>14|TRBV2|TRBD1|TRBJ1-1|NA
CASSVRQGAGEAFF
TGTGCCAGCAGTGTCAGACAGGGGGCAGGTGAAGCTTTCTTT
>13|TRBV29-1|NA|TRBJ2-7|few
CSVEGIPGWEQYF
TGCAGCGTTGAAGGGATTCCGGGTTGGGAGCAGTACTTC
>15|TRBV16|NA|TRBJ1-6|NA
CASSQSVRSNSPLHF
TGTGCCAGCAGCCAATCGGTACGTTCTAATTCACCCCTCCACTTT
>13|TRBV27|NA|TRBJ2-6|many
CASRRSGANVLTF
TGTGCCAGCAGACGCTCTGGGGCCAACGTCCTGACTTTC
>13|TRBV29-1|TRBD2|TRBJ2-3|many
CSGLAGITDTQYF
TGCAGCGGGTTAGCGGGTATCACAGATACGCAGTATTTT
>14|TRBV29-1|TRBD2|TRBJ2-3|many
CSGRGTSGTNTQYF
TGCAGCGGTAGGGGGACTAGCGGGACCAATACGCAGTATTTT
>15|TRBV4-1|TRBD1|TRBJ1-4|NA
CASLKEITGEEKLFF
TGCGCCAGCCTGAAAGAAATAACAGGGGAGGAAAAACTGTTTTTT
>14|TRBV5-1|NA|TRBJ2-1|many
CASSSRNWDTEQFF
TGCGCCAGCAGCTCACGCAACTGGGATACTGAGCAGTTCTTC